Listed below are T cell receptor beta chains from one sample, sequenced in a study of T cell changes during pregnancy in multiple sclerosis. Sequenced by immunoSEQ multiplex PCR; TCRdb stores in-frame clones only, minus some. The profile shows more than 14,000 clones, approximately 86% of them singletons. This specimen consisted of CD8+ T cells from peripheral blood mononuclear cells, obtained in the first trimester of pregnancy. Every receptor here comes from a female donor with multiple sclerosis, enrolled in a pregnancy study. The CDR3 runs from the conserved cysteine through the conserved F or W. Fields, in order: clone size, J gene, D gene, CDR3 length, V gene, CDR3 DNA, CDR3 protein. The D gene is left open where the match is weak. Some rows have no size entry. The others give once, few or many, or a class for an expanded clone.

. TRBJ2-5 TRBD1 16 TRBV13 TGTGCCAGCAGCCGAAAGGGGGCTAATGTGAAAGAGACCCAGTACTTC CASSRKGANVKETQYF
. TRBJ2-5 TRBD2 19 TRBV4-2 TGTGCCAGCAGCCCTCTAGGTGATAGCGGGTGGAACCATCAAGAGACCCAGTACTTC CASSPLGDSGWNHQETQYF
. TRBJ1-2 . 13 TRBV7-9 TGTGCCAGCAGCTTCCAGGGGTGGCGTGGCTACACCTTC CASSFQGWRGYTF
. TRBJ1-1 TRBD1 15 TRBV5-1 TGCGCCAGCATGCTCGGGACAGGGGTATACGGTGAAGCTTTCTTT CASMLGTGVYGEAFF
. TRBJ1-5 . 14 TRBV19 TGTGCCAGTAGTGGTGGGAGGAGCAATCAGCCCCAGCATTTT CASSGGRSNQPQHF
. TRBJ1-5 . 12 TRBV19 TGTGCCAGTAGCAGGATCAATCAGCCCCAGCATTTT CASSRINQPQHF
. TRBJ2-5 . 15 TRBV11-2 TGTGCCAGCAGCTTACGCAGGGCATTCCAAGAGACCCAGTACTTC CASSLRRAFQETQYF
. TRBJ1-1 . 13 TRBV11-3 TGTGCCAGCAGCTTAGGAGTTAACACTGAAGCTTTCTTT CASSLGVNTEAFF
. TRBJ2-7 . 16 TRBV10-2 TGCGCCAGCAGTGAGTCGAGGGCAGGACCTCCCTACGAGCAGTACTTC CASSESRAGPPYEQYF
few TRBJ1-6 . 14 TRBV2 TGTGCCAGCAGTGAAAGGACAGTACGGACACCCCTCCACTTT CASSERTVRTPLHF
. TRBJ2-7 TRBD2 16 TRBV6-1 TGTGCCAGCAGTGTCTTTTTAGCGGGGAGCTCCTACGAGCAGTACTTC CASSVFLAGSSYEQYF
. TRBJ1-2 . 15 TRBV9 TGTGCCAGCAGCGTAGCTACAGGAGGGAACTATGGCTACACCTTC CASSVATGGNYGYTF
. TRBJ2-7 TRBD2 15 TRBV14 TGTGCCAGCAGCCCGTCGACTAGCGGGAGATACGAGCAGTACTTC CASSPSTSGRYEQYF
. TRBJ1-2 TRBD1 14 TRBV27 TGTGCCAGCAGTTCCCAACAGGGGGCGGATGGCTACACCTTC CASSSQQGADGYTF
. TRBJ1-6 . 12 TRBV7-2 TGTGCCAGCAGCTTGGGGGGATCACCCCTCCACTTT CASSLGGSPLHF
. TRBJ2-1 . 12 TRBV5-4 TGTGCCAGCAGCTTCGCGGGAAATGAGCAGTTCTTC CASSFAGNEQFF
. TRBJ1-2 . 15 TRBV28 TGTGCCAGCAGCAACGAAGAAGCTGCTAACTATGGCTACACCTTC CASSNEEAANYGYTF
. TRBJ2-7 . 13 TRBV7-6 TGTGCCAGCAGCTTAGCGGGAGACTACGAGCAGTACTTC CASSLAGDYEQYF
. TRBJ1-6 TRBD1 15 TRBV4-1 TGCGCCAGCAGCCAAGAGGGACAGCATAATTCACCCCTCCACTTT CASSQEGQHNSPLHF
. TRBJ2-3 . 15 TRBV5-6 TGTGCCAGCAGCTGGGGGGCGGGGGTCGCAGATACGCAGTATTTT CASSWGAGVADTQYF
. TRBJ1-2 . 14 TRBV6-5 TGTGCCAGCCGACAATTCCGGGGTCGTCAAGGCTACACCTTC CASRQFRGRQGYTF
. TRBJ1-5 . 13 TRBV6-1 TGTGCCAGCAGTGATTCCTTTGATCAGCCCCAGCATTTT CASSDSFDQPQHF
. TRBJ2-1 TRBD2 14 TRBV2 TGTGCCAGCAGTCTGCGCGATACTAGCGGGAGGCCGTTCTTC CASSLRDTSGRPFF